Shown below are 9 T cell receptor beta chains from a single sample sequenced in a study of human T cells and chemical hapten exposure. TCRdb redid the calling of the RACE reads with MiXCR, one entry per CDR3 protein. In the table there are some 300,000 distinct CDR3 sequences, 4.5% to 5.5% of which are singletons. Time point denoted: pre-sensitization, week 0. The treatment denotes: therapeutic diphenylcyclopropenone sensitization with weekly scalp DPC. Sample: whole blood, taken in connection with sensitization to the hapten diphenylcyclopropenone (DPC). These receptors originate from a woman between 18 and 30 years old with alopecia areata. Some clones in this sample may be carry-over from other donors' samples.

The rearrangement uses TRBV6-2 or TRBV6-3 and TRBJ2-1, with 8 bases identical to TRBD1. V lost 5 bases, J lost 6 bases, and 9 bases stayed unmatched. The CDR3 has 15 residues. Germline V gene sequence: CDR1 MNHEY, CDR2 SVGEGT. CDR3 DNA: TGTGCCAGCAGTCCCGACAGGGGCCCTTTCAATGAGCAGTTCTTC. Translating it yields CASSPDRGPFNEQFF.

In its sample, this clonotype was seen a few times. The chain links TRBV24-1 to TRBJ1-1; D remains ambiguous. Trimming removed 4 bases at V and 5 bases at J, with 19 bases between. The CDR3 is 16 residues long. Germline values: CDR1 KGHDR, CDR2 SFDVKD. The CDR3 nucleotides are TGTGCCACCAGTGACCCCTCACGAGGTGGCGGGACTGAAGCTTTCTTT. Protein product: CATSDPSRGGGTEAFF.

This clonotype has only a few counts. The chain joins TRBV5-1 to TRBJ1-2; a weak D match, TRBD1 (6 bases). Trimming cost V 4 bases and J 8 bases, with 18 bases left between them. The CDR3 sequence is 14 residues long. The V gene's germline CDR1 is SGHRS and CDR2 YFSETQ. In DNA form, the CDR3 reads TGCGCCAGCAGCCCCCAGAGGGGGGGTGAAGGCTACACCTTC. Residues: CASSPQRGGEGYTF.

The chain links TRBV12-3 or TRBV12-4 to TRBJ1-2; no clear D. Trimming left V 1 base short and J 7 bases short, with 4 bases between. This CDR3 is 11 amino acids long. The CDR3 is CASSLGPGYTF. The CDR3 DNA is TGTGCCAGCAGTTTAGGCCCTGGCTACACCTTC.

At least ten counts were recorded for this clonotype. This sequence joins TRBV7-2 and TRBJ2-5; tentative D call: TRBD2 (7 bases). Germline lookup yields CDR1 SGHTA and CDR2 FQGNSA. Trimming pared 5 bases from V and 5 bases from J, leaving 12 bases between. The CDR3 has 13 residues. CDR3 in DNA: TGTGCCAGCAGCCGCGGGGGCTCGGAGACCCAGTACTTC. Encoded protein: CASSRGGSETQYF.

This clonotype was seen repeatedly, ten times or more. The V gene is TRBV7-2, the J gene TRBJ1-1, with TRBD1 as a possible D gene (6 bases). Germline assignment: CDR1 SGHTA and CDR2 FQGNSA. Trimming removed 1 base at V and 6 bases at J, with 15 bases between. The CDR3 sequence is 15 residues long. In nucleotides, the CDR3 is TGTGCCAGCAGCTTAGGCGCAGGGGTTGCAGCTGAAGCTTTCTTT. Translating it yields CASSLGAGVAAEAFF.

This clonotype was detected ten times or more. V usage is TRBV10-3 and J usage is TRBJ2-7; D is unclear. Per germline, CDR1 ENHRY and CDR2 SYGVKD. The CDR3 sequence is 12 residues long. Trimming cost V 0 bases and J 7 bases, with 7 bases left between them. CDR3 bases: TGTGCCATCAGTGAGTCGGCGAGAGAGCAGTACTTC. It translates to CAISESAREQYF.

This clonotype turned up a few times. This chain links TRBV20-1 with TRBJ2-7; TRBD2 aligns across 7 bases. Unmatched junction bases numbered 6, after V lost 6 bases and J lost 4 bases. This CDR3 has 12 residues. CDR1 is DFQATT and CDR2 is SNEGSKA in the germline V gene (reference sequence). CDR3 amino acids: CSAWDYRYEQYF. CDR3 nucleotide sequence: TGCAGTGCGTGGGACTACAGATACGAGCAGTACTTC.

Many counts were recorded for this clonotype. The chain is built from TRBV12-3 or TRBV12-4 and TRBJ1-1; perhaps TRBD1 as D (6 bases). This CDR3 is 11 amino acids long. Trimming removed 6 bases at V and 13 bases at J, with 15 bases between. The CDR3 region has the DNA TGTGCCAGCAGCTTACAGGGTGGCGTTTTCTTT. This encodes CASSLQGGVFF.